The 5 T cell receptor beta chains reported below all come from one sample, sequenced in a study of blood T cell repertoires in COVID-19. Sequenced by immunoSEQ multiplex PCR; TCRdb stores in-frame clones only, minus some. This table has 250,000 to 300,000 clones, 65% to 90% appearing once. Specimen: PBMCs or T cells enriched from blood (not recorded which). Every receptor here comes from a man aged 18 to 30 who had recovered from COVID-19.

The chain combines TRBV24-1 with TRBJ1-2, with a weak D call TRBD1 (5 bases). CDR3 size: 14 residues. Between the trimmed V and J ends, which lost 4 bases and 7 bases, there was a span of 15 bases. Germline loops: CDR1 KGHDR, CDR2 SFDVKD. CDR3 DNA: TGTGCCACCAGTGACCCTCGACAGTCCATTGGCTACACCTTC. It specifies CATSDPRQSIGYTF.

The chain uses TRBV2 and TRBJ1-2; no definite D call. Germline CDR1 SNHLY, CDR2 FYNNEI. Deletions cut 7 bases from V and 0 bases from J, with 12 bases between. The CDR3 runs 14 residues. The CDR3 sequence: CASMGSEANYGYTF. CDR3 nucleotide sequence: TGTGCCAGCATGGGGTCGGAGGCTAACTATGGCTACACCTTC.

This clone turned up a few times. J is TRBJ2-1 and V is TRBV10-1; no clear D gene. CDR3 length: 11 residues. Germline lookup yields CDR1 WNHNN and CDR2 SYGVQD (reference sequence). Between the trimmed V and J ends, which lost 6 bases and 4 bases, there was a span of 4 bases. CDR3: CASSQYNEQFF. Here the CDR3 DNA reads TGCGCCAGCAGCCAGTACAATGAGCAGTTCTTC.

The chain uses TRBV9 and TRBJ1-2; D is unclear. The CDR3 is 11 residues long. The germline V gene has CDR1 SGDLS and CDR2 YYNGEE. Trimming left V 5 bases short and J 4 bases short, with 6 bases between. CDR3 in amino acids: CASRASYGYTF. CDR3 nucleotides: TGTGCCAGCAGAGCCTCCTATGGCTACACCTTC.

CDR3: CASRDNSGSAYEQYF. In nucleotides, the CDR3 is TGTGCCAGCAGGGATAATAGCGGGTCGGCCTACGAGCAGTACTTC. The gene calls are TRBV2 and TRBJ2-7; 7 nucleotides line up with TRBD2. Trimming took 6 bases from V and 2 from J; bases not matched to a gene: 10. This CDR3 is 15 amino acids long. Germline CDR1 and CDR2: SNHLY and FYNNEI.